The present TCR beta chain was sequenced within a study of siplizumab effects on memory and regulatory T cells (dated by TCRdb to the late 2010s). In terms of the full investigation: The study looked at the effect of siplizumab, an anti-CD2 antibody, on alloreactive T-cell subsets in allogeneic mixed lymphocyte reactions made from human PBMCs.

Regarding this clone: The antigen it recognizes is unknown. No clone much larger than this one lies a single base away; base qualities are absent.

Sorted unstimulated T cells, along with proliferating T cells recovered from mixed lymphocyte reactions, underwent TCRbeta CDR3 sequencing. Fresh whole blood from approximately 9 HLA-typed healthy donors was used to isolate PBMCs. The research as a whole found: About 75-96% of proliferating CD4+ or CD8+ clones could not be given a naive or memory phenotype. Siplizumab significantly reduced the cumulative frequency of alloreactive sequences traceable to unstimulated CD4+ memory T cells. No functional confirmation was obtained for the suppressive function of proliferating Tregs from siplizumab cultures. Compared with memory T cells, unstimulated naive T cells appeared more diverse, and naive cells seemed to make a substantial contribution to the alloresponse. Because sequences at frequencies below about 10^-5 were poorly captured, only a minor fraction of alloreactive clones could be mapped back to unstimulated subsets. Of the alloreactive CD4+ clones that could be mapped, the Treg-derived share averaged 68.8% with siplizumab compared with 25% to 30% in control reactions.

Libraries were built with the immunoSEQ multiplex PCR assay. The deep sequencing platform assayed approximately 10^5 TCR templates per sample. Genomic DNA extracted from sorted T cells was the material used for TCRbeta CDR3 sequencing. The authors' pipeline ran thus. The R programming language was used for clonal analysis of TCRbeta CDR3 data. Alloreactive CD4+ and CD8+ clones were defined by comparing unstimulated samples with post-reaction CFSE-low samples. Alloreactive CD4+ clones were assigned to regulatory or non-regulatory origin by matching sequences to sorted unstimulated Treg and non-Treg repertoires. TCRdb limited this immuneACCESS table to in-frame rearrangements with V and J called. A share of clones is missing; checked studies link under half to unresolved V genes, and the rest is unexplained. V and J calls and clone size are those listed in that table; D and trimming were worked out from the DNA. The sample contains 60,000 or so clones, about 92% of them found a single time. The biggest ten clones account for about 40% of the sample.

Source material: CD8+ T cells sorted from blood. The TCR comes from a human donor in good health.

The CDR3: CASSDPGTRVNIQYF. The DNA sequence follows: TGCGCCAGCAGCGACCCCGGGACCAGGGTAAACATTCAGTACTTC. The chain links TRBV4-1 with TRBJ2-4; the D gene is tentatively TRBD1 or TRBD2, each matching 5 bases. At the junction V is shortened by 5 bases and J by 6 bases, with 17 bases in between. From the cysteine up to the phenylalanine, the CDR3 has a length of 15 residues. Solely the CDR3 DNA is kept, with 45 bases framed from the first base. Based on the germline V gene, the CDR1 and CDR2 sequences are MGHRA and YSYEKL.